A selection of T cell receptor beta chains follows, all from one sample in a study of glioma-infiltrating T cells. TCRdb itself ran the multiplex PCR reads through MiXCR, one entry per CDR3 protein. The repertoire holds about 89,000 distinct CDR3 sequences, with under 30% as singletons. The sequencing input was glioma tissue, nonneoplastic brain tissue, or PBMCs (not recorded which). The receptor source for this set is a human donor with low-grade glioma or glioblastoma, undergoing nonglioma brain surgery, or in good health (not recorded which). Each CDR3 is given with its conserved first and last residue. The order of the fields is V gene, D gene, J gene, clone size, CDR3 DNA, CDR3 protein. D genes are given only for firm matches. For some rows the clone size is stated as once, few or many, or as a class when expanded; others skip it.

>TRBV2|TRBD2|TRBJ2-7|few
TGTGCCAGCAGTGGACGCCTAGCGGGGACCTACGAGCAGTACTTC
CASSGRLAGTYEQYF
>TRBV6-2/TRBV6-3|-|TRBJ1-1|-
TGTGCCAGCAGTTACGGGCGCGGGGCCGCTTTCTTC
CASSYGRGAAFF
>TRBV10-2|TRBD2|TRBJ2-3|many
TGCGCCAGCAGTGGGACTAGCGGGGGCCTCAGGACAGATACGCAGTATTTT
CASSGTSGGLRTDTQYF
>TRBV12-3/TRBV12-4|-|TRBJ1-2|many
TGTGCCAGCAGTCCCACGACACGGTGGTACACCTTC
CASSPTTRWYTF
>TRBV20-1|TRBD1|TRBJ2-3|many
TGCAGTGCTCCCTCACCCGGGACAGCCCCGTGGGATACGCAGTATTTT
CSAPSPGTAPWDTQYF
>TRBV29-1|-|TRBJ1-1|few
TGCAGCGTTTATGTCAGAGTTTCGAACACTGAAGCTTTCTTT
CSVYVRVSNTEAFF
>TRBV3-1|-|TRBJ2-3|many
TGTGCCAGCAGCTCGTCCTTCACAGATACGCAGTATTTT
CASSSSFTDTQYF
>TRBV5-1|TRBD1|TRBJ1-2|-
TGCGCCAGCAGCAATGACAGGGGGCAGAGTGGCTACACCTTC
CASSNDRGQSGYTF
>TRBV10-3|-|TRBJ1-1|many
TGTGCCATCCAGACCGGAGACGCCCCCATGAACACTGAAGCTTTCTTT
CAIQTGDAPMNTEAFF
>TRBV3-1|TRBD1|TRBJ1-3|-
TGTGCCAGCAACCAAGGGACAGATTCTGGAAACACCATATATTTT
CASNQGTDSGNTIYF
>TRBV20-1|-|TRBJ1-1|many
TGCAGTTTGGGCCTATTTCGCAACACTGAAGCTTTCTTT
CSLGLFRNTEAFF
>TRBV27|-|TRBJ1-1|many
TGTGCCAGCAGCTTAGGGTTGAACACTGAAGCTTTCTTT
CASSLGLNTEAFF
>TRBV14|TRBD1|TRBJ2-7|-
TGTGCCAGCATCCCCGGACAGGGTCTCTACGAGCAGTACTTC
CASIPGQGLYEQYF
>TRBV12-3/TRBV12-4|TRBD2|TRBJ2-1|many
TGTGCCAGCAGTTTGCGGGGGGGCCGGTCTGAGCAGTTCTTC
CASSLRGGRSEQFF
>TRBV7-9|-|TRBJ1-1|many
TGTGCCAGCAGCCCAGGGAGGGGGGCACGGACTGAAGCTTTCTTT
CASSPGRGARTEAFF
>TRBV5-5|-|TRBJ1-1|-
TGTGCCAGCAGCTTGGTGGGGGGGGGGTTCACTGAAGCTTTCTTT
CASSLVGGGFTEAFF
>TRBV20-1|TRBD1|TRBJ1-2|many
TGCAGTGTCATGACAGGGTATGGCTACACCTTC
CSVMTGYGYTF
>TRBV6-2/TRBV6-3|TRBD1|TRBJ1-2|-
TGTGTAAGCAGTTACGGGGCAGGGGGTCCCCACTATGGCTACACCTTC
CVSSYGAGGPHYGYTF
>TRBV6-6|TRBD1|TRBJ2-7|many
TGTGCCAGCAGTTACTCGATAGGGACAGGTGTCTACGAGCAGTACTTC
CASSYSIGTGVYEQYF
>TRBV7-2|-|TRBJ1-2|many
TGTGCCAGCAGACGACAGGAGGATGGCTACACCTTC
CASRRQEDGYTF
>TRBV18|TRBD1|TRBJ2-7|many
TGTGCCAGCTCACCGCGGACAGGGCCCTACGAGCAGTACTTC
CASSPRTGPYEQYF
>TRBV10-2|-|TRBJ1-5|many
TGCGCCCCCCCGGGGACCCAGCATTTT
CAPPGTQHF
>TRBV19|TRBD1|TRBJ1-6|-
TGTGCCAGTAGTATTGGACAGGGGATGTTGTCACCCCTCCACTTT
CASSIGQGMLSPLHF
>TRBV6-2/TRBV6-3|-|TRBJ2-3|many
TGTGCCAGCAGTTACCGGGACCCGAGCACAGATACGCAGTATTTT
CASSYRDPSTDTQYF
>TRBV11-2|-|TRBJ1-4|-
TGTGCCAGCAGCGGATTAGCAGGAGAACTGTTTTTT
CASSGLAGELFF
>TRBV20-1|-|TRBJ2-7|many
TGCAGTGCACCGCCAATGGGGACCTACGAGCAGTACTTC
CSAPPMGTYEQYF
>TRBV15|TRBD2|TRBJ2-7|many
TGTGCCACCAGCAGAGGAGCGGGGTCCAACGAGCAGTACTTC
CATSRGAGSNEQYF
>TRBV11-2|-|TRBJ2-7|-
TGTGCCAGCAGCACCGCGACATCCCCGTCCATCAAGCAGTACTTC
CASSTATSPSIKQYF
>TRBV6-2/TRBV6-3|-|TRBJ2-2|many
TGTGCCAGCAGAAATTCGCTGGAGCTGTTTTTT
CASRNSLELFF